A selection of T cell receptor beta chains follows, all from one sample in a study of T cell changes during pregnancy in multiple sclerosis. TCRdb's table, derived via immunoSEQ multiplex PCR, lists solely in-frame clones and lacks some. The data show around 75,000 clones, with 91% seen just once and 0.29% held by the top ten. The sequencing here drew on CD4+ T cells from peripheral blood mononuclear cells, taken in the third trimester of pregnancy. The receptors originated from a female donor in good health, enrolled as a control in a pregnancy study. The CDR3 runs from the conserved cysteine through the conserved F or W. A D gene is named only where the DNA matches it firmly. Size tells how often a clone was seen (once, few, many) or the class of an expanded clone, and some rows leave it out.

J gene,V gene,D gene,clone size,CDR3 DNA,CDR3 protein
TRBJ1-1,TRBV30,.,few,TGTGCCTGGAGTGCCCACCCAGGGAACTACGAAGCTTTCTTT,CAWSAHPGNYEAFF
TRBJ2-1,TRBV11-3,.,.,TGTGCCAGCAGCCCGACGGGGAGAGATGACAATGAGCAGTTCTTC,CASSPTGRDDNEQFF
TRBJ1-5,TRBV4-1,.,few,TGCGCCAGCAGCTCCCCGTCGGCAGGTCAGCCCCAGCATTTT,CASSSPSAGQPQHF
TRBJ1-1,TRBV18,.,.,TGTGCCAGCTCACCCTACGGGGGGGAGGCTGAAGCTTTCTTT,CASSPYGGEAEAFF
TRBJ1-1,TRBV4-1,TRBD1,.,TGCGCCAGCAGCCAAATAGGACAGGGCATGACTGAAGCTTTCTTT,CASSQIGQGMTEAFF
TRBJ2-2,TRBV30,TRBD1,.,TGTGCCTGGAGTAAGGGGGCTGGGGAGCTGTTTTTT,CAWSKGAGELFF
TRBJ2-3,TRBV11-3,TRBD1,.,TGTGCCAGCAGCCACCGCAGGGGGCAAAGGACAGATACGCAGTATTTT,CASSHRRGQRTDTQYF
TRBJ2-7,TRBV15,.,.,TGTGCCACCAGCAGACAGGTTCCATCCTACGAGCAGTACTTC,CATSRQVPSYEQYF
TRBJ1-1,TRBV19,TRBD1,.,TGTGCCAGTAAGAAGGACAGGGCGAACACTGAAGCTTTCTTT,CASKKDRANTEAFF
TRBJ2-1,TRBV5-1,.,.,TGCGCCAGCAGCTTGGGGGGGACTGGGGTGATACTCCCCAATGAGCAGTTCTTC,CASSLGGTGVILPNEQFF
TRBJ1-1,TRBV9,.,.,TGTGCCAGCAGCGTAGTTGACAGTGGGAACACTGAAGCTTTCTTT,CASSVVDSGNTEAFF
TRBJ1-2,TRBV18,TRBD1,.,TGTGCCAGCTCACCGAGCCCCCCGGGGACAGGCCCCTCCATTAGGGGCTACACCTTC,CASSPSPPGTGPSIRGYTF
TRBJ2-7,TRBV7-8,.,.,TGTGCCAGCAGCTTAGCACCCGGACAGACCTACGAGCAGTACTTC,CASSLAPGQTYEQYF
TRBJ2-6,TRBV19,.,.,TGTGCCAGTAGTATAACAGGGGCCAACGTCCTGACTTTC,CASSITGANVLTF
TRBJ1-4,TRBV19,.,.,TGTGCCATTTCAGACAGCTTTAATGAAAAACTGTTTTTT,CAISDSFNEKLFF
TRBJ1-6,TRBV19,TRBD1,.,TGTGCCAGTAGTATCCCCGGGACAGGGAATTCACCCCTCCACTTT,CASSIPGTGNSPLHF
TRBJ1-1,TRBV30,TRBD1,few,TGTGCCTGGAGTCCCGGACAGGGCACTGAAGCTTTCTTT,CAWSPGQGTEAFF
TRBJ1-1,TRBV30,.,.,TGTGCCTGGGGGGCGGGGGTCACTGAAGCTTTCTTT,CAWGAGVTEAFF
TRBJ1-5,TRBV11-2,.,.,TGTGCCAGCAGCTTAGGCGGGACGGAAAATCAGCCCCAGCATTTT,CASSLGGTENQPQHF